This TCR beta chain is from a study of immune characteristics of hereditary and idiopathic chronic pancreatitis. Points from the study as a whole: Hereditary and idiopathic cases differed in TRBV10, TRBV19, TRBV23 and TRBV5 usage. TCRbeta diversity rose and clonality fell in both pancreatitis groups versus controls.

Germline assignment: CDR1 GTSNPN and CDR2 SVGIG (reference sequence). The CDR3 runs to 11 residues. The germline V and J ends were trimmed by 0 bases and 10 bases, with 10 bases remaining between them. Using immunoSEQ multiplex PCR, the repertoire was profiled, and TCRdb retains in-frame clones only, with some absent. Seen here are under 2,500 clones, more than 60% observed once, and the top ten hold over 15%. Details on this clone: Its antigen is not identified.

Total pancreatectomy with islet autotransplantation was the source of the chronic pancreatitis pancreas tissue. No T cell sorting was done; genomic DNA came straight from bulk pancreas tissue. Sample: pancreas tissue with idiopathic chronic pancreatitis. The rearrangement links TRBV30 to TRBJ2-7; D may match TRBD1 or TRBD2 (5 bases each). This TCR derives from a human donor with chronic pancreatitis. CDR3 in amino acids: CAWSVQDSQYF. CDR3 in DNA: TGTGCCTGGAGTGTACAGGACTCACAGTACTTC. The full variable domain, rest sourced from reference TRBV30 and TRBJ2-7, is SQTIHQWPATLVQPVGSPLSLECTVEGTSNPNLYWYRQAAGRGLQLLFYSVGIGQISSEVPQNLSASRPQDRQFILSSKKLLLSDSGFYLCAWSVQDSQYFGPGTRLTVT.